This T cell receptor (beta chain) was documented in a study of OX40 agonist ivuxolimab in advanced cancers. About the research overall: Partial responses occurred in Three dose-escalation patients, one with hepatocellular carcinoma and two with cutaneous melanoma.

V was pared by 0 bases and J by 7 bases, with 10 bases between. The CDR3 length is 14 residues. Germline CDR1 and CDR2: LGHNA and YSLEER. The data were produced by immunoSEQ multiplex PCR, yet TCRdb's version contains in-frame clones alone and is incomplete. The sample includes 65,000 to 75,000 clones, approximately 84% of them seen just once. The V call is TRBV4-3, the J call TRBJ2-1; D uncertain. The sequences come from CD4+ or CD8+ T cells sorted from blood, collected in a trial of the OX40 agonist ivuxolimab. This receptor was obtained from an adult with an advanced solid tumor such as melanoma, head and neck, liver or kidney cancer. The CDR3 region is CASSQEGWWNEQFF. The CDR3 DNA follows: TGCGCCAGCAGCCAAGAAGGGTGGTGGAATGAGCAGTTCTTC.